This TCR beta chain was profiled in a study of CD8 T cells in Susac syndrome. Random hexamers were used to reverse transcribe an amount of about 0.45 to 1 ug RNA. One entry per CDR3 protein, called by TCRdb with MiXCR from the immunoSEQ multiplex PCR reads. The table has 120,000 or so distinct CDR3 sequences, around 96% seen once; the top ten hold 0.2% to 0.25%. Material: CD8+ T cells from PBMCs. The receptor was isolated from a human donor with Susac syndrome.

The CDR3 region has the DNA TGTGCCAGCAGTTTAGGGCTAGGCGGGAAAGAGACCCAGTACTTC. Residues: CASSLGLGGKETQYF. The chain uses TRBV12-3 or TRBV12-4 and TRBJ2-5; TRBD2 is a possible D gene (6 bases). The V and J ends lost 1 base and 3 bases respectively, with 12 bases between them. This CDR3 is built from 15 residues.